The 5 T cell receptor beta chains below come from one sample, sequenced in a study of T-cell reconstitution after alpha-beta-depleted transplantation in children. Library preparation (for TCRbeta) was performed with unique molecular identifiers. MiXCR, run by TCRdb on the PCR reads, gives a single entry per CDR3 protein. This table holds around 600,000 distinct CDR3 sequences, 20% to 25% found once. The input for sequencing was PBMCs, mostly from graft donor cells, taken 360 days after TCRalphabeta/CD19-depleted stem cell transplant. The receptors come from a boy under two years old who had a stem cell transplant for acute myeloid leukemia, so the T cells may come from the graft donor.

V gene TRBV24-1 combines with J gene TRBJ2-3, with D possibly TRBD1 on 6 matching bases. Germline assignment: CDR1 KGHDR and CDR2 SFDVKD. The V gene lost 3 bases and the J gene lost 1 base, with 13 bases spanning the gap. This CDR3 region has 16 residues. CDR3 in DNA: TGTGCCACCAGTGATCCAAGGGGGTCGGGCACAGATACGCAGTATTTT. Its translation is CATSDPRGSGTDTQYF.

V gene TRBV13 combines with J gene TRBJ2-1; unclear D gene. Looked up from germline, CDR1 is PRHDT and CDR2 is FYEKMQ (reference sequence). Trimming removed 1 base from V and 8 bases from J, with 15 bases in between. The CDR3 covers 15 residues. The CDR3 DNA is TGTGCCAGCAGCTTAGCTGCTAGTTTGGTGGATGAGCAGTTCTTC. It specifies CASSLAASLVDEQFF.

This clonotype was observed a handful of times. The chain carries TRBV20-1 and TRBJ1-3; no reliable D call. From germline, CDR1 is DFQATT and CDR2 SNEGSKA (reference sequence). The V and J ends lost 3 bases and 0 bases respectively, with 6 bases between them. CDR3 size: 13 residues. The CDR3: CSARASSGNTIYF. CDR3 nucleotides: TGCAGTGCTAGGGCGAGCTCTGGAAACACCATATATTTT.

This chain joins TRBV12-3 or TRBV12-4 and TRBJ1-5; 7 nucleotides align to TRBD1. The CDR3 totals 14 residues. Germline trimming cut 6 bases from V and 3 bases from J; bases unmatched to any gene: 5. The CDR3 nucleotides read TGTGCCAGCAGCTATACAGGGGACAATCAGCCCCAGCATTTT. This gives the protein CASSYTGDNQPQHF.

This clonotype was counted many times. V is TRBV20-1 and J is TRBJ2-7; 9 positions agree with TRBD1. V trimming: 4 bases; J trimming: 4 bases; junction bases outside the gene matches: 5. This CDR3 comprises 13 residues. CDR1 is DFQATT, CDR2 SNEGSKA, per germline (reference sequence). CDR3 loop: CSANDRGKYEQYF. The CDR3 DNA reads as TGCAGTGCTAACGACAGGGGGAAGTACGAGCAGTACTTC.